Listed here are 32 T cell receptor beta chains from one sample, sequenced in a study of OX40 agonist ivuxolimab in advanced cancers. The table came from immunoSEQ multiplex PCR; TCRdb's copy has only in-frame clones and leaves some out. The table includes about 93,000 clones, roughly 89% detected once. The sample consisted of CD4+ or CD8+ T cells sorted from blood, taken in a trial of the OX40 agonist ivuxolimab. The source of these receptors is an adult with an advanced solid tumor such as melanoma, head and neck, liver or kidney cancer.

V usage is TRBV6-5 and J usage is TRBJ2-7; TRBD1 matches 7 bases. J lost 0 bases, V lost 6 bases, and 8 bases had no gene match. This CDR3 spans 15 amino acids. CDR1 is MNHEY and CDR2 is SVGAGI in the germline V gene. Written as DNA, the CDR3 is TGTGCCAGCAGGCTACGGACAGGAAGCTCCTACGAGCAGTACTTC. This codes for CASRLRTGSSYEQYF.

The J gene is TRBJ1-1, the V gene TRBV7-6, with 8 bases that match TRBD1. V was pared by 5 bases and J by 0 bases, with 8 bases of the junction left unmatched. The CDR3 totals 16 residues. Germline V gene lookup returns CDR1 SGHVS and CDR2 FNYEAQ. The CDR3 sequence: CASSRGQGRLNTEAFF. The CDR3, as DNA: TGTGCCAGCAGCCGCGGACAGGGAAGACTGAACACTGAAGCTTTCTTT. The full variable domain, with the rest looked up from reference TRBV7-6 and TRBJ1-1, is GAGVSQSPRYKVTKRGQDVALRCDPISGHVSLYWYRQALGQGPEFLTYFNYEAQQDKSGLPNDRFSAERPEGSISTLTIQRTEQRDSAMYRCASSRGQGRLNTEAFFGQGTRLTVV.

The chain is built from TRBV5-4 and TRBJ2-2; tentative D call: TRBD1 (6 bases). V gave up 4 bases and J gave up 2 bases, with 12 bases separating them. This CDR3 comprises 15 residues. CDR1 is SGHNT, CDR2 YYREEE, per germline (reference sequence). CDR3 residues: CASSQQGPNTGELFF. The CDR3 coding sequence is TGTGCCAGCAGCCAACAGGGCCCCAACACCGGGGAGCTGTTTTTT. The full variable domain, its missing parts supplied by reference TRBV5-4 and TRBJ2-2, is ETGVTQSPTHLIKTRGQQVTLRCSSQSGHNTVSWYQQALGQGPQFIFQYYREEENGRGNFPPRFSGLQFPNYSSELNVNALELDDSALYLCASSQQGPNTGELFFGEGSRLTVL.

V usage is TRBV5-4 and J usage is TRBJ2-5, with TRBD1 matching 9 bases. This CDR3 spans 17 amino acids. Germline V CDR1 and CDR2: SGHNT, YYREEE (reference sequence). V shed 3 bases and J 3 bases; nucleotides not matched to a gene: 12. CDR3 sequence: CASSSPTGGGVEETQYF. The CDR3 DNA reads TGTGCCAGCAGCTCCCCGACAGGGGGAGGAGTAGAAGAGACCCAGTACTTC.

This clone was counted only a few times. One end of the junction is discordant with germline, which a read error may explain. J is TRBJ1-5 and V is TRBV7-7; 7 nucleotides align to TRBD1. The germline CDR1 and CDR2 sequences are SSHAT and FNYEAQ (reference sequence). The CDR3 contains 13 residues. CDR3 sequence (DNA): TGTGCTAGCAGCCTGGACAGGAATCAGCCCCAGCATTTT. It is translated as CASSLDRNQPQHF.

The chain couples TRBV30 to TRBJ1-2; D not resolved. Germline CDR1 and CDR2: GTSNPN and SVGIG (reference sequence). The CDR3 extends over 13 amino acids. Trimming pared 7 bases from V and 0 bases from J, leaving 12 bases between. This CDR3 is CASNTKTNYGYTF. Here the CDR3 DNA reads TGTGCCTCAAACACTAAAACTAACTATGGCTACACCTTC. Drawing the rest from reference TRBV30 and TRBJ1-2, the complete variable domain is SQTIHQWPATLVQPVGSPLSLECTVEGTSNPNLYWYRQAAGRGLQLLFYSVGIGQISSEVPQNLSASRPQDRQFILSSKKLLLSDSGFYLCASNTKTNYGYTFGSGTRLTVV.

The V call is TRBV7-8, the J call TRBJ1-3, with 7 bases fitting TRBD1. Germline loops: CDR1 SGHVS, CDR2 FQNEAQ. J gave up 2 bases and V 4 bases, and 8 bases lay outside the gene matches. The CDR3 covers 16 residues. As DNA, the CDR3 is TGTGCCAGCAGCTCGACAGGGTCAGCGACTGGAAACACCATATATTTT. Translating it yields CASSSTGSATGNTIYF.

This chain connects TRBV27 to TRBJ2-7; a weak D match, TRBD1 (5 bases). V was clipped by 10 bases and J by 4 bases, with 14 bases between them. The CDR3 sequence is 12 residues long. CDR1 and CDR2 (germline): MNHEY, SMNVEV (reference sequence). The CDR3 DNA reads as TGTGCCATAGGACATTCGGCTTACGAGCAGTACTTC. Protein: CAIGHSAYEQYF.

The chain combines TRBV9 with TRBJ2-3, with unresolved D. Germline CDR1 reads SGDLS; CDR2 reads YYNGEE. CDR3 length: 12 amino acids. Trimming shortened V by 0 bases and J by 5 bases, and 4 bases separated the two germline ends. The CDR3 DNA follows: TGTGCCAGCAGCGTAGTGGAAGATACGCAGTATTTT. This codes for CASSVVEDTQYF. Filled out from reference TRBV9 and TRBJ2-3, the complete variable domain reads DSGVTQTPKHLITATGQRVTLRCSPRSGDLSVYWYQQSLDQGLQFLIQYYNGEERAKGNILERFSAQQFPDLHSELNLSSLELGDSALYFCASSVVEDTQYFGPGTRLTVL.

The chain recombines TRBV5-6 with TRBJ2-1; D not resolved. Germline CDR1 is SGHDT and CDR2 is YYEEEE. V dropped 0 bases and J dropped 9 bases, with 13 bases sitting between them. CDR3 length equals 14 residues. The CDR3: CASSLAGWAGEQFF. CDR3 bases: TGTGCCAGCAGCTTGGCTGGGTGGGCAGGTGAGCAGTTCTTC.

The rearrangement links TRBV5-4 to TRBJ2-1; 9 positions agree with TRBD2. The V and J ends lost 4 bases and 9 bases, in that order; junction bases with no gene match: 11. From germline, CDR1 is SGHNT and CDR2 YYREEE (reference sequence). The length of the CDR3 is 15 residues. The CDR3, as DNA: TGTGCCAGCAGCATAACTAGCGGGCCGAATATTGAGCAGTTCTTC. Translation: CASSITSGPNIEQFF.

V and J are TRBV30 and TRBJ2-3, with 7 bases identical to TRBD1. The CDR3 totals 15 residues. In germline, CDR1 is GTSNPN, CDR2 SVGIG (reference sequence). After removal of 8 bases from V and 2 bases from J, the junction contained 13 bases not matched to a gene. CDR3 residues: CAGSEGATTTDTQYF. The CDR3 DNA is TGTGCCGGCTCCGAGGGGGCGACCACCACAGATACGCAGTATTTT.

CDR3 DNA sequence: TGCGCCAGCAGGCCCCAACCTGGGGACACCGGGGAGCTGTTTTTT. It specifies CASRPQPGDTGELFF. The chain is built from TRBV5-1 and TRBJ2-2; D not resolved. V lost 5 bases and J lost 3, with 14 bases in between. From germline, CDR1 is SGHRS and CDR2 YFSETQ. CDR3 length equals 15 residues.

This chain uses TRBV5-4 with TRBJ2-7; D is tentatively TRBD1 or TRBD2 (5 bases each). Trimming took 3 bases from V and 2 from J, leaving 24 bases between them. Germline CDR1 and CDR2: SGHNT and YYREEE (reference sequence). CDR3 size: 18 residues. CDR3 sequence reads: CASSSQKNPGPTAYEQYF. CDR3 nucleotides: TGTGCCAGCAGCTCTCAAAAAAACCCGGGACCAACCGCCTACGAGCAGTACTTC.

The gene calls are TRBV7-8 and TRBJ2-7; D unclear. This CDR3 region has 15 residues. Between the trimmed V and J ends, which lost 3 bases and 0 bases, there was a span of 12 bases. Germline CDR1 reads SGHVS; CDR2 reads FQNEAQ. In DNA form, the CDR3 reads TGTGCCAGCAGCTTTAGACCCTCGAGCTCCTACGAGCAGTACTTC. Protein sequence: CASSFRPSSSYEQYF.

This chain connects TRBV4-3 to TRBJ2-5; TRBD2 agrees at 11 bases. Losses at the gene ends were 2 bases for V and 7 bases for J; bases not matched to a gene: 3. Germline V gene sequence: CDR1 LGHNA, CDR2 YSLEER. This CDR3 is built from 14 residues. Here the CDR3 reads CASSQLAGGTTQYF. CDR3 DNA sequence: TGCGCCAGCAGCCAACTAGCGGGAGGAACGACCCAGTACTTC.

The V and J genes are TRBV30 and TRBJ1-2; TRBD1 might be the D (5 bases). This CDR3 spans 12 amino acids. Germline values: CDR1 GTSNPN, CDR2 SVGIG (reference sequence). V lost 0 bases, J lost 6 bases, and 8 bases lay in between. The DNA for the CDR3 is TGTGCCTGGAGTGTCGACAGCCATGGCTACACCTTC. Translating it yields CAWSVDSHGYTF.

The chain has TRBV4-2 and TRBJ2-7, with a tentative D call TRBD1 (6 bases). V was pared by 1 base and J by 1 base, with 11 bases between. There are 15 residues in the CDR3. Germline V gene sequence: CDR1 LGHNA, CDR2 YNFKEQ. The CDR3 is CASSQARTASYEQYF. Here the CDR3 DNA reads TGTGCCAGCAGCCAAGCAAGGACAGCTTCCTACGAGCAGTACTTC.

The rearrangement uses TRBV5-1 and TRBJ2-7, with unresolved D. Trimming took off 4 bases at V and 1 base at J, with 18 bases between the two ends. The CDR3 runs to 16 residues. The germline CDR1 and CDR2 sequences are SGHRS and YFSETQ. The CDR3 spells CASSPPTAPLSYEQYF. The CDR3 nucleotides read TGCGCCAGCAGCCCCCCTACGGCCCCTTTATCCTACGAGCAGTACTTC.

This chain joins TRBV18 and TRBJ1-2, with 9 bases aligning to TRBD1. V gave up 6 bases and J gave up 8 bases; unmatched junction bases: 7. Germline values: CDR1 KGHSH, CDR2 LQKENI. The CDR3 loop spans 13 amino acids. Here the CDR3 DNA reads TGTGCCAGCTCTGACGGACAGGGGATCGGCTACACCTTC. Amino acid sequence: CASSDGQGIGYTF.

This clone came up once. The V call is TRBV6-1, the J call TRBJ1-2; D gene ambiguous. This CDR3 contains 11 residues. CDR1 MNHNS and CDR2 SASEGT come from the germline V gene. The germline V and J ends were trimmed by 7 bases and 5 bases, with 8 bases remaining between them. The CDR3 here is CASTHDYGYTF. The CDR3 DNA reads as TGTGCCAGCACCCATGATTATGGCTACACCTTC.

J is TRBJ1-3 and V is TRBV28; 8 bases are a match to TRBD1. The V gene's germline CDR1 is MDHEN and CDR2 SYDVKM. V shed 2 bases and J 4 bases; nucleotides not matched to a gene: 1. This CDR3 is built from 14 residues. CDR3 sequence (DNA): TGTGCCAGCAGTTTACGACAGGGGGGAAACACCATATATTTT. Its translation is CASSLRQGGNTIYF.

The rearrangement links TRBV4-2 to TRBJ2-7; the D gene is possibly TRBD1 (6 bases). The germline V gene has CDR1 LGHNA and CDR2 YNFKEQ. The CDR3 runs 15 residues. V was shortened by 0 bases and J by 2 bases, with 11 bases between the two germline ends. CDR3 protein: CASSQDPGQTYEQYF. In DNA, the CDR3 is TGTGCCAGCAGCCAAGACCCGGGACAAACCTACGAGCAGTACTTC.

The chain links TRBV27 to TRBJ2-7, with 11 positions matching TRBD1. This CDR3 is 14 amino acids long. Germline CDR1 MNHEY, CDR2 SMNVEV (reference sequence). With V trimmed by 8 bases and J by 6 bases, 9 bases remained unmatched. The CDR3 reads CASRLFGTGGEQYF. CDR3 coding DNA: TGTGCCAGCCGACTTTTTGGGACAGGGGGCGAGCAGTACTTC.

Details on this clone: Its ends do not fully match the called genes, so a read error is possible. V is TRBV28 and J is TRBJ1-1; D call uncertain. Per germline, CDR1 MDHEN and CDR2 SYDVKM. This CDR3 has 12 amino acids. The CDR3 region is CAISPAATEAFF. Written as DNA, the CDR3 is TGTGCCATCAGTCCCGCCGCCACTGAAGCTTTCTTT.

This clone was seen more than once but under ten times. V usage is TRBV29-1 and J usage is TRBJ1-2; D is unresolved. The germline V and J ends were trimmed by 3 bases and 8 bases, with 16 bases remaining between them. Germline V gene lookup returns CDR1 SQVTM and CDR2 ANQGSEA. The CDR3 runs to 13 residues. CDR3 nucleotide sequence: TGCAGCGTTGATAGGGCCCCAGGCAGGGGCTACACCTTC. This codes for CSVDRAPGRGYTF.

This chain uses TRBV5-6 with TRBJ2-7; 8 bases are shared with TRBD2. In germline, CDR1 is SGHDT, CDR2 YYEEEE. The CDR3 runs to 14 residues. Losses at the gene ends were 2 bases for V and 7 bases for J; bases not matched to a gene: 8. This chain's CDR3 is CASSFTGGIKEQYF. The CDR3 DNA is TGTGCCAGCAGCTTTACGGGGGGGATTAAAGAGCAGTACTTC.

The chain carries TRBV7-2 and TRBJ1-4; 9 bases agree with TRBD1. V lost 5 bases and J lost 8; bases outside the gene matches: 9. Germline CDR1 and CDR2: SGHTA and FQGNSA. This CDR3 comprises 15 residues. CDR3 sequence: CASSSSGTGMEKLFF. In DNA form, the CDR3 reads TGTGCCAGCAGCAGCTCGGGGACAGGGATGGAAAAACTGTTTTTT.

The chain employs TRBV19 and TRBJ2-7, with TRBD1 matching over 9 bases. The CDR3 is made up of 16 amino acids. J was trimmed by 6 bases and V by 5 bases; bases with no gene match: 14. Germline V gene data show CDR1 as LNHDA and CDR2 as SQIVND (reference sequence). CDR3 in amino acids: CASSFLHPGQGGEQYF. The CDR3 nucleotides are TGTGCCAGTAGTTTTCTACACCCGGGACAGGGAGGCGAGCAGTACTTC.

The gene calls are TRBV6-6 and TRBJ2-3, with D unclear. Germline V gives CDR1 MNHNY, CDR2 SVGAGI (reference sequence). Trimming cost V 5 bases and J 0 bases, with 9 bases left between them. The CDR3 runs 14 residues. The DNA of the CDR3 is TGTGCCAGCAGTACGACAAAGAGCACAGATACGCAGTATTTT. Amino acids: CASSTTKSTDTQYF.

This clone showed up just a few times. CDR3 nucleotides: TGTGCCAGCAGACGTCGGACAGGCAATGAGCAGTTCTTC. This encodes CASRRRTGNEQFF. The rearrangement links TRBV6-5 to TRBJ2-1, with 7 bases fitting TRBD1. With 6 bases clipped from V and 6 bases from J, the junction kept 5 bases outside the gene matches. Germline loops: CDR1 MNHEY, CDR2 SVGAGI. The CDR3 is 13 amino acids.

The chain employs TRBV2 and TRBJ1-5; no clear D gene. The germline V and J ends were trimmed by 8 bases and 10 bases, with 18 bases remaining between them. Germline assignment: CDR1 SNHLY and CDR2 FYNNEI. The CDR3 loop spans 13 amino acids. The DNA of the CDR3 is TGTGCCAGCCAAACCGGGATCCAAACTCCCCAGCATTTT. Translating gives CASQTGIQTPQHF.